Given below is one T cell receptor (beta chain) in context. Which antigen it targets is not known. Per-base qualities were not stored, and no clone one base away is much larger. Resection was performed on patients in Japan or China between the mid-2010s and the late 2010s. Two lung cancer pathologists independently confirmed the histologic diagnosis of each case on H&E slides. To enrich premalignant or tumor cells for nucleic acid extraction, macro-dissection was performed after pathologic assessment. The AllPrep DNA/RNA FFPE Kit was used to isolate DNA from FFPE tissue. The data are from a study of immune evolution from preneoplasia to lung adenocarcinoma (TCRdb year 2021). General notes on the study: HLA loss of heterozygosity was found in more than 5.5% of AIS, around 14% of MIA and roughly 31% of ADC lesions, and in no AAH lesions. The study combined immune gene expression, TCR sequencing and multiplex immunofluorescence to profile immune contexture across lung adenocarcinoma precursors and invasive adenocarcinoma. Resected precursor lesions (AAH, AIS, MIA) and invasive adenocarcinomas were each compared against paired morphologically normal lung tissue. The sample size was set by how many specimens were available, not by a prior power calculation. Whole exome sequencing and methylation data from the same cohort of nodules were integrated with the immune data. A total of under 60 patients with pulmonary nodules who underwent surgical resection were included in the overall cohort. A total of approximately 56 patients contributed TCR sequencing data. The study reported that around 100 samples were used for TCR sequencing. Class I HLA alleles were inferred from exome data with POLYSOLVER, and allele-specific HLA loss was detected with LOHHLA. Findings and caveats that apply to the study as a whole: KRAS-mutant nodules showed the highest T cell clonality compared with EGFR-mutant or double wild-type lesions. The findings reflected association rather than direct causation, and larger cohorts with long-term follow-up and longitudinal biopsies were considered necessary. Because every patient came from Japan and China, how well the results apply to Western populations was uncertain. Top T cell clone frequencies were highest in normal lung and appeared to decrease progressively from AAH through AIS, MIA and invasive adenocarcinoma. Clonality was highest in normal lung, while later-stage lesions appeared to show lower clonality but higher T cell density and diversity.

A distance of 9 bases separates the germline ends of V and J, which lose 1 base and 0 bases respectively. In the germline V gene, CDR1 corresponds to KGHSH and CDR2 to LQKENI. The cysteine opens and the phenylalanine closes a CDR3 of 15 amino acids. Only the CDR3 region is kept as DNA, spanning 45 bases read in frame from base 1. TCR beta CDR3 regions were sequenced from DNA using the immunoSEQ hsTCRbeta Kit. As for the original processing: The ImmunoSEQ Analyzer was used to analyse the TCR sequencing data. T cell clonality was defined as 1 minus Pielou's evenness computed on productive rearrangements. T cell diversity was measured with the inverse Simpson index on productive templates. T cell density was defined as TCR beta template counts normalized to usable DNA, with usable DNA estimated by amplification and sequencing of housekeeping genes. TCR metrics were compared across histologic stages using two-sided Kruskal-Wallis tests. Held by TCRdb, this immuneACCESS table contains in-frame sequences only and omits some clones. Under half of the omission traces to an unresolved V gene where checked; the cause of the rest is unknown. Clonal size and the V and J genes are those of that table, whereas D and trimming came from the DNA. The sample has about 14,000 clones on record, more than 65% of them singletons. In total, the top ten clones hold about 3% of the sample.

The receptor comes from a person aged 55-80 years with lung adenocarcinoma. Sequenced input: FFPE minimally invasive lung adenocarcinoma tissue. The sample's cell subset or site, from its label and the paper: micro-invasive lung adenocarcinoma (MIA). The V and J segments used are TRBV18 and TRBJ1-1; no D segment can be confidently identified. The DNA sequence is as follows: TGTGCCAGCTCACCACGCAAGGGAATGAACACTGAAGCTTTCTTT. Translated, it reads CASSPRKGMNTEAFF.